These T cell receptor beta chains were read from a single sample in a study of regulatory T cells in long-lasting Graves disease. Each CDR3 protein gets one entry after TCRdb re-called the multiplex PCR reads with MiXCR. Of under 350,000 distinct CDR3 sequences listed, approximately 20% are singletons. The sample consisted of peripheral blood mononuclear cells (PBMCs), taken when the disease was refractory, from a patient treated with antithyroid drugs. The receptors come from a female donor with Graves disease. Each CDR3 is given with its conserved first and last residue. The order of the fields is J gene, D gene, CDR3 length, V gene, CDR3 protein. The D gene is left open where the match is weak.

>TRBJ2-2|NA|14|TRBV19
CASKSPGDTGELFF
>TRBJ2-3|TRBD2|15|TRBV19
CASSRSGSLPDTQYF
>TRBJ2-5|NA|15|TRBV6-2/TRBV6-3
CASSYWLIAQETQYF
>TRBJ1-2|NA|13|TRBV7-9
CASQEAANYGYTF
>TRBJ1-2|TRBD1|13|TRBV7-2
CASSPRQGPGYTF
>TRBJ1-4|TRBD1|14|TRBV29-1
CSVDSGTGHEKLFF
>TRBJ1-2|TRBD1|13|TRBV4-1
CASSRGQGEGYTF
>TRBJ2-2|TRBD2|15|TRBV20-1
CSALTGLGSPGELFF
>TRBJ2-2|NA|17|TRBV4-1
CASSQVVQGVLLGELFF
>TRBJ2-1|TRBD1|16|TRBV6-2/TRBV6-3
CAISDSTGDSYNEQFF
>TRBJ2-5|NA|15|TRBV9
CASSVGGPKQETQYF
>TRBJ2-7|TRBD2|15|TRBV3-1
CASSPTSGNSYEQYF
>TRBJ2-3|NA|13|TRBV12-5
CASGSSGTDTQYF
>TRBJ2-1|NA|14|TRBV15
CATSRDGRYNEQFF
>TRBJ1-2|NA|11|TRBV20-1
CSADRYYGYTF
>TRBJ2-1|TRBD2|16|TRBV9
CASSQETSGRGDEQFF
>TRBJ1-2|NA|15|TRBV9
CASSAAGAGYYGYTF
>TRBJ1-4|TRBD1|16|TRBV19
CASSIAPGQGREKLFF
>TRBJ1-1|NA|13|TRBV19
CASSIKGYTEAFF
>TRBJ1-5|NA|16|TRBV28
CASSPPGSISNQPQHF
>NA|TRBD2|15|TRBV5-1
CASSLVEREYLEQFF
>TRBJ2-7|TRBD2|20|TRBV9
CASSKEVGLAGVFREHEQYF
>TRBJ1-5|NA|14|TRBV12-3/TRBV12-4
CASSLGTPNQPQHF
>TRBJ1-2|NA|14|TRBV2
CASSDGGPNYGYTF
>TRBJ1-5|NA|14|TRBV19
CASSWGKSNQPQHF
>TRBJ1-2|TRBD1|14|TRBV12-3/TRBV12-4
CASTFSQGHYGYTF
>TRBJ1-3|NA|18|TRBV7-2
CASTRNQLGSSSGNTIYF